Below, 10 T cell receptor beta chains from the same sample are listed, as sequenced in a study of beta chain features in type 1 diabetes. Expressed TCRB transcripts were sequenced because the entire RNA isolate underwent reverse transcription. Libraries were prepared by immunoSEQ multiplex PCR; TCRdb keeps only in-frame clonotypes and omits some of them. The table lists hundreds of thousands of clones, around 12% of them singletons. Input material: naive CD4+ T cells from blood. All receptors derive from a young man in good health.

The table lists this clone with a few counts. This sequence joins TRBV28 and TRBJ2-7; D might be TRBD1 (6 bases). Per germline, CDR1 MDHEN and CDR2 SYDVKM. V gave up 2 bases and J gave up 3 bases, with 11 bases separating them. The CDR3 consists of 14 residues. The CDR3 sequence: CASSLRQGYYEQYF. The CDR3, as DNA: TGTGCCAGCAGTTTAAGGCAGGGGTACTACGAGCAGTACTTC.

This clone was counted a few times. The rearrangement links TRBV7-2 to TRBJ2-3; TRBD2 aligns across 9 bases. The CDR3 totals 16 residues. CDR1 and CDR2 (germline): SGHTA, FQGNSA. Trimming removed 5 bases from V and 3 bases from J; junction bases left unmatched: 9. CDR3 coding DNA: TGTGCCAGCAGCCCTAACTTGCGGGGGGGTACAGATACGCAGTATTTT. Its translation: CASSPNLRGGTDTQYF.

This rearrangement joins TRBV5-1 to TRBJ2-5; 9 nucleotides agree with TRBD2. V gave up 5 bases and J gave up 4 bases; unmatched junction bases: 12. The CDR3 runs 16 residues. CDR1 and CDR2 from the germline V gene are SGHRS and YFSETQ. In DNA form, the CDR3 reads TGCGCCAGCAGGGAAGGGGCTAGCGGGGCGTCAGAGACCCAGTACTTC. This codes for CASREGASGASETQYF. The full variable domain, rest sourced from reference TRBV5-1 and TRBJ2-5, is KAGVTQTPRYLIKTRGQQVTLSCSPISGHRSVSWYQQTPGQGLQFLFEYFSETQRNKGNFPGRFSGRQFSNSRSEMNVSTLELGDSALYLCASREGASGASETQYFGPGTRLLVL.

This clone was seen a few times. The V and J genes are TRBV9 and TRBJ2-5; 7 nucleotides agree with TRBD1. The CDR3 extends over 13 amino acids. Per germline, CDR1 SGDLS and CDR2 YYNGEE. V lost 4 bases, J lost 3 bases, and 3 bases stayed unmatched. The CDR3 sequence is CASSLGTEETQYF. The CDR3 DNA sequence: TGTGCCAGCAGCCTAGGGACAGAAGAGACCCAGTACTTC.

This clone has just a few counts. The CDR3 DNA is TGTGCCAGCAGCCTTCACAGGGGCCGCAAAGAGACCCAGTACTTC. Its protein is CASSLHRGRKETQYF. The rearrangement links TRBV7-9 to TRBJ2-5; 7 bases line up with TRBD1. The germline CDR1 and CDR2 sequences are SEHNR and FQNEAQ (reference sequence). J was trimmed by 3 bases and V by 5 bases; bases with no gene match: 9. CDR3 length equals 15 residues.

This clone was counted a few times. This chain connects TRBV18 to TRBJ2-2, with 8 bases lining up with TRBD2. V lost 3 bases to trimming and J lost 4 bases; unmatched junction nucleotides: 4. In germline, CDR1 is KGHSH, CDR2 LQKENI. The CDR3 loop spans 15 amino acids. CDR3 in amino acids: CASSPRTSSTGELFF. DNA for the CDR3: TGTGCCAGCTCACCCCGGACTAGCTCCACCGGGGAGCTGTTTTTT.

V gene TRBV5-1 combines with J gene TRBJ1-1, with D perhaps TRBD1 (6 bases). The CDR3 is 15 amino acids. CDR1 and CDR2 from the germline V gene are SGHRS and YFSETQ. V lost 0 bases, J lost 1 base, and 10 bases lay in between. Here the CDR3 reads CASSLEGHPNTEAFF. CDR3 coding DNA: TGCGCCAGCAGCTTGGAGGGACACCCGAACACTGAAGCTTTCTTT. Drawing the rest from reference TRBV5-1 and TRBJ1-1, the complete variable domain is KAGVTQTPRYLIKTRGQQVTLSCSPISGHRSVSWYQQTPGQGLQFLFEYFSETQRNKGNFPGRFSGRQFSNSRSEMNVSTLELGDSALYLCASSLEGHPNTEAFFGQGTRLTVV.

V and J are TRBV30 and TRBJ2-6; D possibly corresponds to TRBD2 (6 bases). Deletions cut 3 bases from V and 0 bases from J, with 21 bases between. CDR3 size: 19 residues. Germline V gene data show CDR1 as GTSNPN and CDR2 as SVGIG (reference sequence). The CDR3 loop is CAWRGGAVGIDSGANVLTF. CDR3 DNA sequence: TGTGCCTGGAGGGGGGGTGCGGTAGGGATAGACTCTGGGGCCAACGTCCTGACTTTC.

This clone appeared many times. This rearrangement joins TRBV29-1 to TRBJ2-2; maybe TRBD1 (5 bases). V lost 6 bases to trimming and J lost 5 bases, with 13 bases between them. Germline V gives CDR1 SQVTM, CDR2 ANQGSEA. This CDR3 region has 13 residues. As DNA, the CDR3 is TGCAGCGTACATCAGGGTGGGACCGGGGAGCTGTTTTTT. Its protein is CSVHQGGTGELFF.

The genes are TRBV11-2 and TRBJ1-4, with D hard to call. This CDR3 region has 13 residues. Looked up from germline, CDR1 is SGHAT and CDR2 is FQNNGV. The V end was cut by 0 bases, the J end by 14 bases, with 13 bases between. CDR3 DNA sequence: TGTGCCAGCAGCTTAGATCGGGGTGGTGTCCTGTTTTTT. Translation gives CASSLDRGGVLFF.